Each of the 7 T cell receptor beta chains below was sequenced from the same sample in a study of early T cells in non-severe SARS-CoV-2 infection. TCRdb fed the 5' RACE reads into MiXCR, producing one record per CDR3 protein. This table has 60,000 to 75,000 distinct CDR3 sequences, approximately 12% appearing once. The sequencing here drew on whole blood, taken at baseline. These TCRs come from an adult who was a healthcare worker with PCR-confirmed SARS-CoV-2 infection or an uninfected control (not recorded which).

V is TRBV20-1 and J is TRBJ1-6; perhaps TRBD1 as D (6 bases). The V and J ends lost 0 bases and 8 bases respectively, with 11 bases between them. The germline V gene encodes CDR1 DFQATT and CDR2 SNEGSKA (reference sequence). The CDR3 covers 14 residues. The CDR3 here is CSAREGAADSPLHF. The CDR3 region has the DNA TGCAGTGCTAGAGAGGGGGCTGCTGATTCACCCCTCCACTTT.

The chain links TRBV13 to TRBJ2-3; TRBD2 agrees at 9 bases. After removal of 7 bases from V and 0 bases from J, the junction contained 8 bases not matched to a gene. Germline values: CDR1 PRHDT, CDR2 FYEKMQ (reference sequence). The CDR3 contains 16 residues. The CDR3 DNA reads TGTGCCAGCACAGACACGGGACTAGCAAGCACAGATACGCAGTATTTT. Translated, it gives CASTDTGLASTDTQYF.

The V gene is TRBV27, the J gene TRBJ2-1; no clear D. In germline, CDR1 is MNHEY, CDR2 SMNVEV (reference sequence). This CDR3 is 13 amino acids long. Trimming stripped 5 bases from V and 10 bases from J, with 15 bases between. CDR3 bases: TGTGCCAGCAGTGAAACCGGAGTCAGGGAGCAGTTCTTC. Its translation is CASSETGVREQFF.

This clonotype appeared a few times. The rearrangement links TRBV5-4 to TRBJ1-2, with TRBD1 identical over 7 bases. CDR1 SGHNT and CDR2 YYREEE come from the germline V gene (reference sequence). The CDR3 runs 17 residues. Unmatched junction bases numbered 15, after V lost 3 bases and J lost 4 bases. CDR3 coding DNA: TGTGCCAGCAGCTCCAGACAGGGCAGTAGGACTGCCTATGGCTACACCTTC. This codes for CASSSRQGSRTAYGYTF.

The rearrangement uses TRBV4-3 and TRBJ2-3; 7 bases are a match to TRBD2. Losses at the gene ends were 0 bases for V and 2 bases for J; bases not matched to a gene: 5. The CDR3 covers 16 residues. The germline CDR1 and CDR2 sequences are LGHNA and YSLEER. CDR3 region: CASSQEGGRFTDTQYF. The CDR3 bases are TGCGCCAGCAGCCAAGAAGGCGGGAGATTCACAGATACGCAGTATTTT.

This clonotype has only a few counts. The CDR3 loop is CASRASAGRSDTQYF. DNA of the CDR3: TGTGCCAGCAGAGCGTCAGCGGGGAGGTCAGATACGCAGTATTTT. J is TRBJ2-3 and V is TRBV7-9, with 7 bases aligning to TRBD2. The CDR3 totals 15 residues. V dropped 6 bases and J dropped 4; count of bases not matched to a gene: 10. Germline V CDR1 and CDR2: SEHNR, FQNEAQ (reference sequence). Full variable domain (remainder filled in from reference TRBV7-9 and TRBJ2-3): DTGVSQNPRHKITKRGQNVTFRCDPISEHNRLYWYRQTLGQGPEFLTYFQNEAQLEKSRLLSDRFSAERPKGSFSTLEIQRTEQGDSAMYLCASRASAGRSDTQYFGPGTRLTVL.

There are a few counts of this clonotype. The chain uses TRBV7-9 and TRBJ2-7, with D hard to call. The CDR3 consists of 13 residues. Trimming left V 5 bases short and J 2 bases short, with 10 bases between. Per the germline V gene, CDR1 is SEHNR and CDR2 is FQNEAQ (reference sequence). The CDR3 loop reads CASSPLDPYEQYF. CDR3 nucleotides: TGTGCCAGCAGCCCCCTGGACCCCTACGAGCAGTACTTC.